These 4 T cell receptor beta chains came from one sample sequenced in a study of T-cell reconstitution after alpha-beta-depleted transplantation in children. A TCRbeta library incorporating unique molecular identifiers was prepared. TCRdb processed the PCR reads anew with MiXCR; each CDR3 protein has one entry. Of around 680,000 distinct CDR3 sequences in the sample, 16% are singletons; the top ten hold 1.1%. The material sequenced was PBMCs from the stem cell graft donor, taken from the stem cell graft. The source of these receptors is a human donor who donated a stem cell graft to a child with acute myeloid leukemia.

This clonotype was counted ten times or more. The V and J genes are TRBV12-3 or TRBV12-4 and TRBJ2-1; 7 bases match TRBD1. This CDR3 spans 15 amino acids. V was clipped by 5 bases and J by 5 bases; unmatched bases: 9. The CDR3 DNA sequence: TGTGCCAGCAGTCCCAACAGGGGTGGTAACAATGAGCAGTTCTTC. Its protein is CASSPNRGGNNEQFF.

The chain is built from TRBV20-1 and TRBJ1-4; possibly TRBD1 for D (6 bases). Germline V gives CDR1 DFQATT, CDR2 SNEGSKA (reference sequence). V gave up 6 bases and J gave up 8 bases, with 13 bases separating them. The length of the CDR3 is 12 residues. The CDR3 nucleotides are TGCAGTGCAGGAGAACAGGGCGAAAAACTGTTTTTT. Translating it yields CSAGEQGEKLFF.

This clonotype was picked up a small number of times. The gene calls are TRBV12-3 or TRBV12-4 and TRBJ2-6, with D possibly TRBD1 on 5 matching bases. There are 18 residues in the CDR3. Trimming pared 3 bases from V and 0 bases from J, leaving 15 bases between. CDR3 protein: CASSFQLRGTSGANVLTF. The CDR3 nucleotides read TGTGCCAGCAGTTTTCAATTAAGGGGAACCTCTGGGGCCAACGTCCTGACTTTC.

This clonotype was recorded many times. This chain connects TRBV20-1 to TRBJ1-1; D may be TRBD1 (5 bases). The CDR3 length is 13 residues. V dropped 4 bases and J dropped 1 base, with 10 bases sitting between them. Germline CDR1 reads DFQATT; CDR2 reads SNEGSKA (reference sequence). CDR3 in DNA: TGCAGTGCTATTGACAGACCGAACACTGAAGCTTTCTTT. Protein sequence: CSAIDRPNTEAFF.